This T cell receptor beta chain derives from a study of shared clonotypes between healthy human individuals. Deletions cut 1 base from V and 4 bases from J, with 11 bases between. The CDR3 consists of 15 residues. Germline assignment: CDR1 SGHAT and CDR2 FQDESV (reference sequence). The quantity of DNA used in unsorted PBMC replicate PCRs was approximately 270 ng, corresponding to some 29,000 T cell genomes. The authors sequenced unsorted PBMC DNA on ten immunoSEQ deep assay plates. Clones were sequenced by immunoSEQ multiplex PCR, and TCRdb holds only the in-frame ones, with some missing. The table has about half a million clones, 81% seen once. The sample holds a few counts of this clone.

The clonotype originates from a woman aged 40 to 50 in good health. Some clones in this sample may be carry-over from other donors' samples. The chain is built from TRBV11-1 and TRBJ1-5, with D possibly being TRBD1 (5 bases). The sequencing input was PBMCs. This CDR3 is CASSLGGQANQPQHF. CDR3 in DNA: TGTGCCAGCAGCTTAGGAGGACAAGCGAATCAGCCCCAGCATTTT.